The 30 T cell receptor beta chains listed next were all sequenced from one sample in a study of blood T cell repertoires in COVID-19. Produced via immunoSEQ multiplex PCR; TCRdb's table is partial and in-frame only. The sample shows 15,000 to 17,000 clones, 82% of them seen only once. Specimen: peripheral blood. These receptors were obtained from a man older than 75 with active or convalescent COVID-19.

This chain links TRBV5-4 with TRBJ2-7; 10 bases are a match to TRBD2. The CDR3 length is 14 residues. Germline lookup yields CDR1 SGHNT and CDR2 YYREEE (reference sequence). V trimming: 0 bases; J trimming: 5 bases; junction bases outside the gene matches: 2. Here the CDR3 reads CASSLGSGGHEQYF. The DNA of the CDR3 is TGTGCCAGCAGCTTGGGTAGCGGGGGGCACGAGCAGTACTTC.

The chain uses TRBV6-5 and TRBJ2-2, with a possible D match to TRBD1 (7 bases). CDR1 and CDR2 from the germline V gene are MNHEY and SVGAGI. The CDR3 runs to 15 residues. The V gene lost 6 bases and the J gene lost 5 bases, with 16 bases spanning the gap. The CDR3 here is CASSVQGGGTGELFF. The CDR3 nucleotides read TGTGCCAGCAGCGTCCAGGGGGGTGGGACCGGGGAGCTGTTTTTT.

This chain links TRBV6-2 or TRBV6-3 with TRBJ2-1; 8 nucleotides line up with TRBD1. CDR3 length: 14 residues. Germline CDR1 MNHEY, CDR2 SVGEGT. Losses at the gene ends were 5 bases for V and 6 bases for J; bases not matched to a gene: 6. In DNA, the CDR3 is TGTGCCAGCAGTAGACAGGGGATGCGCAATGAGCAGTTCTTC. Translation gives CASSRQGMRNEQFF.

The CDR3 DNA follows: TGTGCCAGCAGCCTCAGGGAGGGCATTCAGTACTTC. It specifies CASSLREGIQYF. V usage is TRBV2 and J usage is TRBJ2-4; 7 nucleotides align to TRBD2. The CDR3 runs to 12 residues. CDR1 is SNHLY and CDR2 is FYNNEI in the germline V gene. V was pared by 6 bases and J by 9 bases, with 5 bases of the junction left unmatched.

This sequence joins TRBV10-3 and TRBJ1-2, with D perhaps matching TRBD1 (6 bases). CDR3 length equals 15 residues. The ends were cut back, 1 base at V and 7 bases at J, with 16 bases in the middle. From germline, CDR1 is ENHRY and CDR2 SYGVKD. The CDR3 here is CAISEWGQGTRGYTF. CDR3 DNA: TGTGCCATCAGTGAGTGGGGGCAGGGGACACGTGGCTACACCTTC.

This clone was seen once. This chain uses TRBV9 with TRBJ2-1, with 10 bases aligning to TRBD1. CDR3 size: 15 residues. The ends lost 0 bases at V and 8 bases at J; junction bases unmatched: 5. The germline V gene encodes CDR1 SGDLS and CDR2 YYNGEE. The CDR3 bases are TGTGCCAGCAGCGTAGCGGGGACAGGGGTGGATGAGCAGTTCTTC. It codes for CASSVAGTGVDEQFF.

This chain links TRBV7-2 with TRBJ1-5; D not certain. The CDR3 consists of 13 residues. V was cut by 6 bases and J by 6 bases, with 12 bases left in between. Germline values: CDR1 SGHTA, CDR2 FQGNSA. CDR3 residues: CASRKNPSQPQHF. DNA for the CDR3: TGTGCCAGCAGAAAGAATCCCAGTCAGCCCCAGCATTTT.

The V call is TRBV10-2, the J call TRBJ2-7; 7 bases agree with TRBD2. Looked up from germline, CDR1 is WSHSY and CDR2 is SAAADI. Trimming at V came to 4 bases and at J to 3 bases, leaving 15 bases not matched to a gene. The CDR3 extends over 17 amino acids. The CDR3 DNA follows: TGCGCCAGCAGTGCTTCTCGGGGAGCGGGGAGAATCTACGAGCAGTACTTC. Translation gives CASSASRGAGRIYEQYF.

The chain links TRBV14 to TRBJ1-1; D uncertain. V was cut by 4 bases and J by 1 base, with 13 bases left in between. The CDR3 has 15 amino acids. Per the germline V gene, CDR1 is SGHDN and CDR2 is FVKESK. Written as DNA, the CDR3 is TGTGCCAGCAGCCCCCTAGCGCGTCGGAACACTGAAGCTTTCTTT. This encodes CASSPLARRNTEAFF. The variable domain in full, completed from reference TRBV14 and TRBJ1-1, reads EAGVTQFPSHSVIEKGQTVTLRCDPISGHDNLYWYRRVMGKEIKFLLHFVKESKQDESGMPNNRFLAERTGGTYSTLKVQPAELEDSGVYFCASSPLARRNTEAFFGQGTRLTVV.

The count of this clone is one. V and J are TRBV5-8 and TRBJ2-1, with 7 bases that match TRBD2. The V gene end was trimmed by 0 bases and the J gene end by 4 bases; junction bases not matched to a gene: 4. Germline CDR1 is SGHTS and CDR2 is YDEGEE. This CDR3 comprises 15 residues. The CDR3 region has the DNA TGTGCCAGCAGCTTGGCGGCTAGCGGATACAATGAGCAGTTCTTC. Its translation: CASSLAASGYNEQFF.

The rearrangement uses TRBV29-1 and TRBJ1-2; weak D call: TRBD1 (5 bases). The germline gives CDR1 SQVTM, CDR2 ANQGSEA. Trimming removed 5 bases from V and 3 bases from J, with 10 bases in between. The CDR3 sequence is 12 residues long. The CDR3 bases are TGCAGCGTTCAACAGGCCGACTATGGCTACACCTTC. Amino acids: CSVQQADYGYTF.

The rearrangement joins TRBV10-3 to TRBJ2-7; TRBD2 aligns across 9 bases. Germline values: CDR1 ENHRY, CDR2 SYGVKD. The CDR3 has 13 residues. Trimming cost V 2 bases and J 6 bases; bases outside gene matches: 2. In DNA form, the CDR3 reads TGTGCCATCAGTGAGGCTAGCGGGGTCGAGCAGTACTTC. Translating gives CAISEASGVEQYF.

The chain links TRBV18 to TRBJ2-3; the match to TRBD2 covers 14 bases. The V and J ends lost 3 bases and 5 bases, in that order; junction bases with no gene match: 10. CDR3 length equals 18 residues. CDR1 and CDR2 (germline): KGHSH, LQKENI. CDR3 sequence reads: CASSPVGGLAGAGDTQYF. As DNA, the CDR3 is TGTGCCAGCTCACCGGTAGGGGGACTAGCGGGGGCTGGAGATACGCAGTATTTT.

In its sample, this clone was seen a few times. The J gene is TRBJ1-4, the V gene TRBV9, with D perhaps TRBD1 (6 bases). Trimming pared 2 bases from V and 8 bases from J, leaving 16 bases between. Germline V gives CDR1 SGDLS, CDR2 YYNGEE. This CDR3 spans 15 amino acids. The CDR3 region is CASSVEQGIGEKLFF. The CDR3 DNA reads TGTGCCAGCAGCGTTGAACAGGGTATTGGGGAAAAACTGTTTTTT.

This clone was seen just once. This chain connects TRBV2 to TRBJ1-5; no clear D. CDR1 and CDR2 from the germline V gene are SNHLY and FYNNEI. The V end lost 6 bases, the J end lost 0 bases, and 6 bases lay between the germline ends. This CDR3 is 13 amino acids long. The CDR3 sequence is CASRRDSNQPQHF. The CDR3, as DNA: TGTGCCAGCAGGAGGGATAGCAATCAGCCCCAGCATTTT. The entire variable domain, with the rest obtained from reference TRBV2 and TRBJ1-5, is as follows: EPEVTQTPSHQVTQMGQEVILRCVPISNHLYFYWYRQILGQKVEFLVSFYNNEISEKSEIFDDQFSVERPDGSNFTLKIRSTKLEDSAMYFCASRRDSNQPQHFGDGTRLSIL.

The chain is built from TRBV6-5 and TRBJ2-7; TRBD1 agrees at 7 bases. V lost 6 bases, J lost 3 bases, and 8 bases stayed unmatched. The CDR3 runs to 14 residues. CDR1 is MNHEY, CDR2 SVGAGI, per germline. In DNA form, the CDR3 reads TGTGCCAGCAGGCCCGGGACAGACGACTACGAGCAGTACTTC. Amino acids: CASRPGTDDYEQYF.

This chain links TRBV20-1 with TRBJ2-7, with D perhaps matching TRBD2 (5 bases). V gave up 3 bases and J gave up 3 bases, with 18 bases separating them. Per the germline V gene, CDR1 is DFQATT and CDR2 is SNEGSKA (reference sequence). The CDR3 totals 15 residues. CDR3 sequence reads: CSASSSRAFGYEQYF. CDR3 DNA: TGCAGTGCTAGTTCGTCGCGGGCCTTTGGCTACGAGCAGTACTTC.

V gene TRBV28 combines with J gene TRBJ1-5; D is undetermined. V gave up 7 bases and J gave up 7 bases, with 14 bases separating them. There are 13 residues in the CDR3. Germline V gene sequence: CDR1 MDHEN, CDR2 SYDVKM. The CDR3 protein is CASTPAGIQPQHF. For the CDR3, the DNA is TGTGCCAGCACCCCCGCGGGAATCCAGCCCCAGCATTTT.

The CDR3 spells CASSLYPDRGINQPQHF. The CDR3 DNA reads TGTGCCAGCAGTTTATATCCGGACAGGGGGATCAATCAGCCCCAGCATTTT. The chain is built from TRBV27 and TRBJ1-5, with 10 bases lining up with TRBD1. This CDR3 region has 17 residues. CDR1 and CDR2 (germline): MNHEY, SMNVEV (reference sequence). J was trimmed by 3 bases and V by 1 base; bases with no gene match: 6.

This clone was seen only a few times. CDR3 nucleotide sequence: TGTGCCTGGAGTGTAGCGGGGGGCGCGTCTGAAGCTTTCTTT. It specifies CAWSVAGGASEAFF. V usage is TRBV30 and J usage is TRBJ1-1, with a weak D call TRBD1 (6 bases). V was cut by 0 bases and J by 6 bases, with 14 bases left in between. CDR3 length equals 14 residues. Germline CDR1 GTSNPN, CDR2 SVGIG (reference sequence).

The chain combines TRBV12-5 with TRBJ2-3; D is undetermined. Trimming took off 6 bases at V and 3 bases at J, with 7 bases between the two ends. The CDR3 loop spans 12 amino acids. Looked up from germline, CDR1 is LGHNT and CDR2 is FRNRAP. CDR3 nucleotide sequence: TGTGCTAGTGGGAGTTCGACAGATACGCAGTATTTT. Residues: CASGSSTDTQYF.

The chain recombines TRBV7-3 with TRBJ2-3; TRBD2 aligns across 7 bases. Per the germline V gene, CDR1 is SGHTA and CDR2 is FQGTGA. The CDR3 sequence is 14 residues long. Trimming removed 1 base from V and 3 bases from J; junction bases left unmatched: 1. In DNA form, the CDR3 reads TGTGCCAGCAGCTTAATGGGGGGGACAGATACGCAGTATTTT. Residues: CASSLMGGTDTQYF.

This clone has only a few counts. The chain is built from TRBV6-5 and TRBJ2-1; the match to TRBD2 covers 10 bases. CDR3 length: 15 residues. Germline V gives CDR1 MNHEY, CDR2 SVGAGI. V was pared by 2 bases and J by 9 bases, with 7 bases of the junction left unmatched. The CDR3 loop reads CASSYTSSGGFEQFF. In DNA, the CDR3 is TGTGCCAGCAGTTACACATCTAGCGGGGGCTTTGAGCAGTTCTTC.

The chain is built from TRBV6-1 and TRBJ1-6, with D unclear. Trimming stripped 3 bases from V and 5 bases from J, with 8 bases between. CDR1 and CDR2 from the germline V gene are MNHNS and SASEGT. The length of the CDR3 is 14 residues. The CDR3 reads CASSEFRNNSPLHF. For the CDR3, the DNA is TGTGCCAGCAGTGAGTTCAGGAATAATTCACCCCTCCACTTT.

The J gene is TRBJ2-3, the V gene TRBV7-9; 10 nucleotides line up with TRBD1. The CDR3 has 14 amino acids. Germline CDR1 SEHNR, CDR2 FQNEAQ (reference sequence). Trimming removed 3 bases from V and 6 bases from J; junction bases left unmatched: 3. The CDR3 region is CASSFRQGADTQYF. The DNA of the CDR3 is TGTGCCAGCAGCTTCCGACAGGGGGCCGATACGCAGTATTTT.

V usage is TRBV3-1 (or the pseudogene TRBV3-2) and J usage is TRBJ2-2; 9 bases line up with TRBD1. Germline CDR1 reads LGHDT; CDR2 reads YNNKEL (reference sequence). V was pared by 4 bases and J by 4 bases, with 4 bases of the junction left unmatched. This CDR3 has 15 residues. This CDR3 reads CASSRGQGLTGELFF. Here the CDR3 DNA reads TGTGCCAGCAGCCGGGGACAGGGACTCACCGGGGAGCTGTTTTTT.

The rearrangement links TRBV28 to TRBJ2-4, with 8 bases lining up with TRBD2. The CDR3 spans 16 residues. Germline CDR1 MDHEN, CDR2 SYDVKM. Trimming at V came to 3 bases and at J to 0 bases, leaving 4 bases not matched to a gene. As DNA, the CDR3 is TGTGCCAGCAGTTTTGTACTAGCGGTAGCCAAAAACATTCAGTACTTC. This gives the protein CASSFVLAVAKNIQYF.

This chain joins TRBV5-1 and TRBJ1-5; a possible D gene is TRBD1 (5 bases). This CDR3 comprises 15 residues. Germline V lookup: CDR1 SGHRS, CDR2 YFSETQ. Trimming shortened V by 2 bases and J by 7 bases, and 16 bases separated the two germline ends. The CDR3 bases are TGCGCCAGCAGCTTAGAAGGGACTTCGGGGCAGCCCCAGCATTTT. This sequence encodes CASSLEGTSGQPQHF.

This clone was seen more than once but under ten times. V is TRBV7-9 and J is TRBJ2-5, with D perhaps TRBD2 (6 bases). V lost 3 bases to trimming and J lost 5 bases, with 16 bases between them. Germline assignment: CDR1 SEHNR and CDR2 FQNEAQ (reference sequence). CDR3 length equals 15 residues. The chain's CDR3 is CASSFMRGSLETQYF. For the CDR3, the DNA is TGTGCCAGCAGCTTTATGCGGGGCTCACTGGAGACCCAGTACTTC.

The rearrangement links TRBV29-1 to TRBJ2-1; D is possibly TRBD1 (5 bases). This CDR3 contains 11 residues. Germline V gene data show CDR1 as SQVTM and CDR2 as ANQGSEA. V lost 3 bases and J lost 8, with 8 bases in between. The CDR3 protein is CSVDRVYEQFF. The CDR3 DNA follows: TGCAGCGTTGACAGGGTGTATGAGCAGTTCTTC.